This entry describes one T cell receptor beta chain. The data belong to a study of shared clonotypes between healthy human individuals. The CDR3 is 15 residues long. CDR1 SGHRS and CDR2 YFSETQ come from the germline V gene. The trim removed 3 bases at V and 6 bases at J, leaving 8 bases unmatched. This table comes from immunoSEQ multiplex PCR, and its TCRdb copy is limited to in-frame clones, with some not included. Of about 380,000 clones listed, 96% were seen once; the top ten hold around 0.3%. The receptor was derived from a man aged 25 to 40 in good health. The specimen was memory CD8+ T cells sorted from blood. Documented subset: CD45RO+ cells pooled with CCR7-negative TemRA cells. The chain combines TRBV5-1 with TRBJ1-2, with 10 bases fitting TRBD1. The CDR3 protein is CASSSDRGLLNGYTF. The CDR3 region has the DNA TGCGCCAGCAGCTCCGACAGGGGGCTGTTGAATGGCTACACCTTC.